Below are 8 T cell receptor beta chains sequenced from a single sample in a study of T cell responses to AZD1222 COVID-19 vaccine. Profiling relied on immunoSEQ multiplex PCR, and the TCRdb table lists in-frame clones only, not all of them. The data contain about 160,000 clones, around 91% of them singletons. The sample was peripheral blood, taken on day 0 of AZD1222 vaccination. These receptors all come from an adult in good health.

The genes are TRBV11-2 and TRBJ2-4; 11 positions agree with TRBD2. Losses at the gene ends were 5 bases for V and 6 bases for J; bases not matched to a gene: 3. CDR1 SGHAT and CDR2 FQNNGV come from the germline V gene. The CDR3 contains 14 residues. CDR3 sequence: CASSNSGGVNIQYF. The CDR3 DNA reads as TGTGCCAGCAGCAATAGCGGGGGGGTAAACATTCAGTACTTC.

The CDR3 DNA follows: TGCGCCAGCAGCTCTCCGGGACTAGGGGGCGGGGAGCTGTTTTTT. Its translation: CASSSPGLGGGELFF. This chain joins TRBV5-1 and TRBJ2-2; 8 nucleotides agree with TRBD2. CDR1 is SGHRS and CDR2 is YFSETQ in the germline V gene. The CDR3 runs to 15 residues. Unmatched junction bases numbered 8, after V lost 3 bases and J lost 7 bases.

The V call is TRBV15, the J call TRBJ1-3, with 9 bases lining up with TRBD1. The V gene end was trimmed by 3 bases and the J gene end by 4 bases; junction bases not matched to a gene: 1. The germline gives CDR1 LNHNV, CDR2 YYDKDF (reference sequence). This CDR3 is built from 14 residues. The CDR3 coding sequence is TGTGCCACCAGCAGGGACAGGGGAGGAAACACCATATATTTT. Amino acids: CATSRDRGGNTIYF.

The genes are TRBV30 and TRBJ1-6; the D is unclear. V was trimmed by 2 bases and J by 7 bases, leaving 15 bases between them. This CDR3 has 15 amino acids. Germline values: CDR1 GTSNPN, CDR2 SVGIG (reference sequence). The CDR3 DNA reads TGTGCCTGGAGTCCCCGAATGTTCCTAAATTCACCCCTCCACTTT. Protein sequence: CAWSPRMFLNSPLHF.

The chain uses TRBV2 and TRBJ2-7; 7 bases match TRBD1. V was clipped by 5 bases and J by 0 bases; unmatched bases: 7. The CDR3 is made up of 15 amino acids. Germline V gene lookup returns CDR1 SNHLY and CDR2 FYNNEI. CDR3 in amino acids: CASSKGQFSSYEQYV. The CDR3 nucleotides are TGTGCCAGCAGTAAGGGACAGTTCAGCTCCTACGAGCAGTACGTC.

This clone was observed a few times. Here the CDR3 reads CASRSTGTGGEKLFF. CDR3 DNA: TGTGCCAGTAGATCGACCGGGACAGGGGGTGAAAAACTGTTTTTT. The genes are TRBV19 and TRBJ1-4, with 11 positions matching TRBD1. Trimming took 6 bases from V and 7 from J; bases not matched to a gene: 7. Germline V gives CDR1 LNHDA, CDR2 SQIVND (reference sequence). The CDR3 extends over 15 amino acids. Based on the CDR3 plus reference TRBV19 and TRBJ1-4, the full variable domain is DGGITQSPKYLFRKEGQNVTLSCEQNLNHDAMYWYRQDPGQGLRLIYYSQIVNDFQKGDIAEGYSVSREKKESFPLTVTSAQKNPTAFYLCASRSTGTGGEKLFFGSGTQLSVL.

The chain carries TRBV19 and TRBJ2-1; D possibly corresponds to TRBD1 (5 bases). The CDR3 has 14 residues. Deletions cut 10 bases from V and 0 bases from J, with 13 bases between. Germline V CDR1 and CDR2: LNHDA, SQIVND (reference sequence). CDR3 amino acids: CATADRHSYNEQFF. The CDR3 DNA is TGTGCCACCGCCGACAGACACTCCTACAATGAGCAGTTCTTC.

This chain joins TRBV2 and TRBJ1-4, with TRBD1 matching 8 bases. In germline, CDR1 is SNHLY, CDR2 FYNNEI. The CDR3 is 15 amino acids. The junction had 7 bases not matched to a gene; V was cut back by 5 bases and J by 5 bases. Here the CDR3 DNA reads TGTGCCAGCAGTAACCAGGGGGCGGGAAATGAAAAACTGTTTTTT. This sequence encodes CASSNQGAGNEKLFF.